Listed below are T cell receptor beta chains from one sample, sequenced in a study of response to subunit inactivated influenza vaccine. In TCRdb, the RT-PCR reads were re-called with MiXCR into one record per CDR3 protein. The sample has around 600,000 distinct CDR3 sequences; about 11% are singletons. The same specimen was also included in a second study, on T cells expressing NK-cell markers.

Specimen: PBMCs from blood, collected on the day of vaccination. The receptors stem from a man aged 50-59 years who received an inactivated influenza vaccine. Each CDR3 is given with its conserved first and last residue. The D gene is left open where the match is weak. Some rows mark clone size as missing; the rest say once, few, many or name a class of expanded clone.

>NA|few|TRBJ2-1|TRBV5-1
TGCGCCAGCAGCTTGCGAACCCCCTGGCCCGACTCCTCCTACAATGAGCAGTTCTTC
CASSLRTPWPDSSYNEQFF
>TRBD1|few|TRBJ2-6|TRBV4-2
TGTGCCAGCAGCCAAGCTGGGACAGGATCTGGGGCCAACGTCCTGACTTTC
CASSQAGTGSGANVLTF
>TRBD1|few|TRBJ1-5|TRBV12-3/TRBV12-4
TGTGCCAGCAGTCGGGACGGGACAGCTAATCAGCCCCAGCATTTT
CASSRDGTANQPQHF
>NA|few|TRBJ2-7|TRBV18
TGTGCCAGCTCAGCGCCGGGACTGAGTTACGAGCAGTACTTC
CASSAPGLSYEQYF
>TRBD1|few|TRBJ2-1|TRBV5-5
TGTGCCAGCGGAACAGGGGGCAATCCCCACAATGAGCAGTTCTTC
CASGTGGNPHNEQFF
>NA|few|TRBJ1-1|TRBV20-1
TGCAGTGCTAGAAAAGGGAACACTGAAGCTTTCTTT
CSARKGNTEAFF
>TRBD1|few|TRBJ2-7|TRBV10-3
TGTGCCATCAGTGAGTCGACGGGGACAGGGGCCTACGAGCAGTACTTC
CAISESTGTGAYEQYF
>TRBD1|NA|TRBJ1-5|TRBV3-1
TGTGCCAGCAGCCAGACAGGGTTTAATCAGCCCCAGCATTTT
CASSQTGFNQPQHF
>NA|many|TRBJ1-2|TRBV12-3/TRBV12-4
TGTGCCAGCAGTTCCCTAACCCAACTTGGCTACACCTTC
CASSSLTQLGYTF
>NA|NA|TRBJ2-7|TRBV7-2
TGTGCCAGCAGCTTAGGGGTGGTTACAGTGCAGTACTTC
CASSLGVVTVQYF
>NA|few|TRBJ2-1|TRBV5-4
TGTGCCAGCAGTAAACCTGGCGGTGGGATCTCCTACAATGAGCCCCTCTTC
CASSKPGGGISYNEPLF
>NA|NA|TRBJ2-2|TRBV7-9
TGTGCCAGCAGCCCCTGGAGTGTCACCGGGGAGCTGTTTTTT
CASSPWSVTGELFF
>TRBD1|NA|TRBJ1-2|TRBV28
TGTGCCAGCAGTTTATTCGGGACAGCCTATGGCTACACCTTC
CASSLFGTAYGYTF
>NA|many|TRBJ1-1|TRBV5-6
TGTGCCAGCAGCTTGACAACCCGGAGCACTGAAGCTTTCTTT
CASSLTTRSTEAFF
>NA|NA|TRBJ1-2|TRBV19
TGTGCCAGTCAATCCAGTTTAGGTCGTTCAGCTAACTATGGCTACACCTTC
CASQSSLGRSANYGYTF
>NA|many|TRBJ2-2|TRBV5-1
TGCGCCAGCAGCACCAACACCGGGGAGCTGTTTTTT
CASSTNTGELFF
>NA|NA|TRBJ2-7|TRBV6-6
TGTGCCAGCAGCCTACCCTACTCCTACGAGCAGTACTTC
CASSLPYSYEQYF
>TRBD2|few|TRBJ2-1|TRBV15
TGTGCCACCAGCAGACAAATAGCGGGAAGCTCCTACAATGAGCAGTTCTTC
CATSRQIAGSSYNEQFF
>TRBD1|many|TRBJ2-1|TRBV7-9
TGTGCCAGCAGCCACTGGACAGGGCTTCTTAACAATGAGCAGTTCTTC
CASSHWTGLLNNEQFF
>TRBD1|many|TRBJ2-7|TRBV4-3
TGCGCCAGCAGCCCGGGACAGGGTGGGTCCTACGAGCAGTACTTC
CASSPGQGGSYEQYF
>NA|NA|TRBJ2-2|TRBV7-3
TGTGCCAGCAGCTCGCGTCCGGCCCGCGCCACCGGGGAGCTGTTTTTT
CASSSRPARATGELFF
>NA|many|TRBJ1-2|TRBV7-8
TGTGCCAGCAGCTTCGGTCAGGGAACCTATGGCTACACCTTC
CASSFGQGTYGYTF
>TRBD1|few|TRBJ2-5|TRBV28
TGTGCCAGCAGTTTCTCTCGCCGGAAAATGATGGGACAGCCCCAAGAGACCCAGTACTTC
CASSFSRRKMMGQPQETQYF
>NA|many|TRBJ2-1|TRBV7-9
TGTGCCAGCAGCTACCAACTTAGCGGCTCCTACAATGAGCAGTTCTTC
CASSYQLSGSYNEQFF
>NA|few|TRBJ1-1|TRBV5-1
TGCGCCAGCAGGGAAACAGCGGGTACTGAAGCTTTCTTT
CASRETAGTEAFF
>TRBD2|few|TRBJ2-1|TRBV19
TGTGCCAGTAGTCCGGCTCCGGGGGGGAGCTCCTACAATGAGCAGTTCTTC
CASSPAPGGSSYNEQFF
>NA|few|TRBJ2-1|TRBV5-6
TGTGCCAGCAGTCCACTAGTTCTCTACAATGAGCAGTTCTTC
CASSPLVLYNEQFF
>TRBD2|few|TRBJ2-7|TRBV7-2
TGTGCCAGCAGCTTAGAACTAGCGGGAACCTACGAGCAGTACTTC
CASSLELAGTYEQYF
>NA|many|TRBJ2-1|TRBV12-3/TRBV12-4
TGTGCCAGCAACCTTGGGGCAGGGCCCTACAATGAGCAGTTCTTC
CASNLGAGPYNEQFF
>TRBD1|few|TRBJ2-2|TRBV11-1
TGTGCCAGCAGCCTTCGGACCTGGACAGGGCCGAGGACCGGGGAGCTGTTTTTT
CASSLRTWTGPRTGELFF
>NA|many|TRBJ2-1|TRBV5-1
TGCGCCAGCAGCTTGGCCCCAGGGACGTCCTACAATGAGCAGTTCTTC
CASSLAPGTSYNEQFF
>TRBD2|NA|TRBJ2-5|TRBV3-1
TGTGCCAGCAGCCAAGATGGTCCAAGCGGGGCCCAAGAGACCCAGTACTTC
CASSQDGPSGAQETQYF
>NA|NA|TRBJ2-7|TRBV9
TGTGCCAGCAGCGTAGAAGGGAACGCCGCCAACGAGCAGTACTTC
CASSVEGNAANEQYF
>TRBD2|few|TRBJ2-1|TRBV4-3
TGCGCCAGCAGCCAAGATCAATATGGACTAGGAATCGAGCAGTTCTTC
CASSQDQYGLGIEQFF
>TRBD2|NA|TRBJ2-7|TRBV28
TGTGCCAGCCCATTGAGGACTAGCGGGAAGATAGAGGAGCAGTACTTC
CASPLRTSGKIEEQYF
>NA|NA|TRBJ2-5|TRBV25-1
TGTGCCAGCTGGACTCGGGGAGGCCGTCAAGAGACCCAGTACTTC
CASWTRGGRQETQYF
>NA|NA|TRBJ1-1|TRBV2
TGTGCCAGCAGTGTTAACCGGGTGAACACTGAAGCTTTCTTT
CASSVNRVNTEAFF
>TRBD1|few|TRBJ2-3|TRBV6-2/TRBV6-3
TGTGCCAGCAGTTACCAGACAGGGTCCGGCACAGATACGCAGTATTTT
CASSYQTGSGTDTQYF
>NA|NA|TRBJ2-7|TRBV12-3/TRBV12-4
TGTGCCAGCAGTTTGTTCCACGGCACCTACGAGCAGTACTTC
CASSLFHGTYEQYF
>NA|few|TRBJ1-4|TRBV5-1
TGCGCCAGCAGCTTGGGAAGGCCGGCGAGTCTGTTTTTT
CASSLGRPASLFF
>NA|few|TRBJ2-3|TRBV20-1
TGCAGTGCCTTGACGGTCACAGATACGCAGTATTTT
CSALTVTDTQYF
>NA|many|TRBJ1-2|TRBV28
TGTGCCAGCAGTTTCGGGCGGAGCCTCTATGGCTACACCTTC
CASSFGRSLYGYTF
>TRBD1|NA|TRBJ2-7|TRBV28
TGTGCCAGCAGTGCGCTGGACAGGGGAAAAATCTACGAGCAGTACTTC
CASSALDRGKIYEQYF
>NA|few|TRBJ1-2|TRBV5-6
TGTGCCAGCAGCTTGGGGGCAGAGGGCCTTGATGGCTACACCTTC
CASSLGAEGLDGYTF
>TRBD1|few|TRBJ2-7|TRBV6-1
TGTGCCAGCAGTGACCAAGGCCCGGGACAGGGGGCCCCCGAGCAGTACTTC
CASSDQGPGQGAPEQYF
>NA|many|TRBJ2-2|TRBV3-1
TGTGCCAGCAGCCAGTTGAACACCGGGGAGCTGTTTTTT
CASSQLNTGELFF
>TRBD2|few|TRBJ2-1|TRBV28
TGTGCCAGCATCAATAGCGGGTATTACAATGAGCAGTTCTTC
CASINSGYYNEQFF
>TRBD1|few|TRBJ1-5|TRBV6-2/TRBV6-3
TGTGCCAGCAGTCGCCGGGACAGGGCTCTCCATAGCAATCAGCCCCAGCATTTT
CASSRRDRALHSNQPQHF
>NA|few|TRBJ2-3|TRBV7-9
TGTGCCAGCAGCTTAGTCGGACAGAGAGATACGCAGTATTTT
CASSLVGQRDTQYF
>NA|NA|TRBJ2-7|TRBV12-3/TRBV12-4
TGTGCCAGCGGGGATCCCCGGGACACCTCCTACGAGCAGTACTTC
CASGDPRDTSYEQYF
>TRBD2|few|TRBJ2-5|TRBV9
TGTGCCAGCAGCGCCCGATGGAGCGGGACGTACCAAGAGACCCAGTACTTC
CASSARWSGTYQETQYF